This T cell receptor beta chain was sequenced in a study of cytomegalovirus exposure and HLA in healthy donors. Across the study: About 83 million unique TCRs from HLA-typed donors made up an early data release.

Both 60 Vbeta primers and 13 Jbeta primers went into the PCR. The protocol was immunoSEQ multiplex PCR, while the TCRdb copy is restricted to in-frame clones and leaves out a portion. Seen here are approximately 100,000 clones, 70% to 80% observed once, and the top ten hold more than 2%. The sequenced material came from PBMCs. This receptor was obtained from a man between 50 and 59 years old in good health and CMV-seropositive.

The CDR3 reads CASSLGSGTGNQPQHF. CDR3 nucleotide sequence: TGCGCCAGCAGCTTGGGCTCTGGGACAGGAAATCAGCCCCAGCATTTT. This chain links TRBV5-1 with TRBJ1-5; 8 bases fit TRBD1. Germline V gene sequence: CDR1 SGHRS, CDR2 YFSETQ. The ends lost 0 bases at V and 4 bases at J; junction bases unmatched: 6. The CDR3 consists of 16 residues.